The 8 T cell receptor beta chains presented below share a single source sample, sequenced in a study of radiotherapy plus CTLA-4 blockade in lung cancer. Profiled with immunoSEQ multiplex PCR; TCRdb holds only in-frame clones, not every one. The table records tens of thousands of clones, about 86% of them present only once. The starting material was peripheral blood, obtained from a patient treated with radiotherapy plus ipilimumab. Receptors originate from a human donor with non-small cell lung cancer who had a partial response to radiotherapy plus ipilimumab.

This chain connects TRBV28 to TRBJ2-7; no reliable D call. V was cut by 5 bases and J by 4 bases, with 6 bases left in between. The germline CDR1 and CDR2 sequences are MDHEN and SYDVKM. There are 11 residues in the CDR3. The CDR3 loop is CASSPKYEQYF. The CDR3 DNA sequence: TGTGCCAGCAGTCCTAAATACGAGCAGTACTTC.

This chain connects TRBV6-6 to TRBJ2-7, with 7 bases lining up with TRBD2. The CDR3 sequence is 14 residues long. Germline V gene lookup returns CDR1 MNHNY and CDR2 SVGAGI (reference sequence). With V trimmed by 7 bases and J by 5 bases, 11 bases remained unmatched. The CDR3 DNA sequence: TGTGCCAGCACTCTGGGTTGGGAGGGCCACGAGCAGTACGTC. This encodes CASTLGWEGHEQYV.

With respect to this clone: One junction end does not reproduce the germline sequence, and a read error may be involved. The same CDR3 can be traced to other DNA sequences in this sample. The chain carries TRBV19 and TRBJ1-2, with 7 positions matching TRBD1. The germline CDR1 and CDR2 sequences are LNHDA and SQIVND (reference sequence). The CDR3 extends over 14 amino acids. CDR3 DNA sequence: TGTGCCAGTAGTGCCCAGACAGGGAACTACGGCTACACCTTC. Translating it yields CASSAQTGNYGYTF.

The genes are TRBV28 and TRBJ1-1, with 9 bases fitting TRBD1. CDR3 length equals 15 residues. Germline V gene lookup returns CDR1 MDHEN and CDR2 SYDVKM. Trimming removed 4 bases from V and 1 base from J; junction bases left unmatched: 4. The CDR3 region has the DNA TGTGCCAGCAGTTCCTCGGGACAGGGGAACACTGAAGCTTTCTTT. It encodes CASSSSGQGNTEAFF.

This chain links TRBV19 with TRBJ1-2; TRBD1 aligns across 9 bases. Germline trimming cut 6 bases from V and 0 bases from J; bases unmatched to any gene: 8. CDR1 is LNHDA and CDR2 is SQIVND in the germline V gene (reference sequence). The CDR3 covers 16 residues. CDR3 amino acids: CASSIGTGNANYGYTF. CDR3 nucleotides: TGTGCCAGTAGCATCGGGACAGGGAACGCTAACTATGGCTACACCTTC.

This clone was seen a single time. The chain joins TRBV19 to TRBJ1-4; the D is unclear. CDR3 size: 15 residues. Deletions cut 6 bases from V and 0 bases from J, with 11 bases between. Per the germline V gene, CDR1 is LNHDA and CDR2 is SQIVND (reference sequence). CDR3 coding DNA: TGTGCCAGTAGCACTTCCCGTGCAACTAATGAAAAACTGTTTTTT. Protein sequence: CASSTSRATNEKLFF.

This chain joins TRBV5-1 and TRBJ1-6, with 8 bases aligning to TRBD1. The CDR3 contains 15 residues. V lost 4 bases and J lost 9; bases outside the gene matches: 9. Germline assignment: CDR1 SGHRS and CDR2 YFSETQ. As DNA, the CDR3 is TGCGCCAGCAGCGAGGGACAGGCGTCAAGTTCACCCCTCCACTTT. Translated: CASSEGQASSSPLHF.

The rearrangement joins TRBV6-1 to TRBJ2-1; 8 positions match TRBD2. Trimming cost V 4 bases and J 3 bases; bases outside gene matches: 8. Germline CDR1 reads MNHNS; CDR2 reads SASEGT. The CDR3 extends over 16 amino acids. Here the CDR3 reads CASSVSGGHSYNEQFF. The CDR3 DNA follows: TGTGCCAGCAGTGTATCGGGAGGGCATAGCTACAATGAGCAGTTCTTC.